This TCR beta chain emerged from a study of T cell repertoires in cytomegalovirus infection. General observations from the study: Public TCR beta family frequency separated CMV-and-HLA carriers, including in an independent cohort.

This clonotype has only one observation. Its target is not known. A single record per CDR3 protein comes from TCRdb applying MiXCR to the reads. The table has fewer than 250,000 distinct CDR3 sequences, over 20% seen once; the top ten hold around a sixth. CDR1 SGHRS and CDR2 YFSETQ come from the germline V gene. Trimming removed 2 bases from V and 6 bases from J, with 14 bases in between. This CDR3 has 15 residues. The sample taken for sequencing was CD8+ T cells from PBMCs. This clonotype was obtained from a human donor in good health (CMV status not recorded). Some clones in this sample may be carry-over from other donors' samples. This chain joins TRBV5-1 and TRBJ1-4; TRBD1 might be the D (5 bases). In DNA, the CDR3 is TGCGCCAGCAGCTTATCGGGGGGTGTTCATGAAAAACTGTTTTTT. Its translation is CASSLSGGVHEKLFF. The variable domain in full, with the rest retrieved from reference TRBV5-1 and TRBJ1-4, is KAGVTQTPRYLIKTRGQQVTLSCSPISGHRSVSWYQQTPGQGLQFLFEYFSETQRNKGNFPGRFSGRQFSNSRSEMNVSTLELGDSALYLCASSLSGGVHEKLFFGSGTQLSVL.